This T cell receptor (beta chain) was observed in a study of T cell repertoires in cytomegalovirus infection. For the study at large: Evidence of both CMV infection and a matching HLA type came from public TCR beta signatures.

TCRdb re-analysed the reads in MiXCR, keeping a single row per CDR3 protein. The top ten clones hold around an eighth of a sample with fewer than 1,000,000 distinct CDR3 sequences, 30% to 40% of them seen once. The length of the CDR3 is 14 residues. Germline lookup yields CDR1 DFQATT and CDR2 SNEGSKA (reference sequence). Losses at the gene ends were 5 bases for V and 2 bases for J; bases not matched to a gene: 5. On this clonotype: Its antigen remains unidentified.

The V gene is TRBV20-1, the J gene TRBJ1-5, with 8 bases matching TRBD1. This specimen was cultured CD8+ T cells from PBMCs, taken from culture after CMV antigen stimulation. The sequence was obtained from a human donor in good health (CMV status not recorded). Some clones in this sample may be carry-over from other donors' samples. The CDR3 DNA reads TGCAGTGCTGACGGACAGGGTGGCAATCAGCCCCAGCATTTT. Translation gives CSADGQGGNQPQHF.